Listed here are 8 T cell receptor beta chains from one sample, sequenced in a study of early stage breast cancer tumors. Only in-frame clones appear in the TCRdb table, and some are missing; sequencing was by immunoSEQ multiplex PCR. The sample yields about 30,000 clones, around 70% seen once. The sequenced material came from blood. These TCRs come from a person aged 45 to 59 with breast cancer.

The chain is built from TRBV19 and TRBJ2-4, with D possibly TRBD1 on 6 matching bases. CDR3 length equals 20 residues. Germline V gene lookup returns CDR1 LNHDA and CDR2 SQIVND (reference sequence). Trimming removed 4 bases from V and 0 bases from J, with 25 bases in between. DNA for the CDR3: TGTGCCAGTAGTACCGTCGCGATAGCAGGACAGCTTTTAGCCAAAAACATTCAGTACTTC. Residues: CASSTVAIAGQLLAKNIQYF.

V is TRBV5-1 and J is TRBJ2-7; the D is unclear. Germline V gene data show CDR1 as SGHRS and CDR2 as YFSETQ. CDR3 size: 14 residues. V dropped 2 bases and J dropped 1 base, with 10 bases sitting between them. CDR3 sequence: CASSFSGISYEQYF. The DNA for the CDR3 is TGCGCCAGCAGCTTTTCAGGTATTTCCTACGAGCAGTACTTC.

CDR3 in amino acids: CASSVEAGGGETQYF. The CDR3 coding sequence is TGTGCCAGCAGCGTAGAGGCGGGAGGGGGGGAGACCCAGTACTTC. The chain has TRBV9 and TRBJ2-5, with 9 bases matching TRBD2. The CDR3 runs to 15 residues. The germline V gene has CDR1 SGDLS and CDR2 YYNGEE. J gave up 5 bases and V 0 bases, and 5 bases lay outside the gene matches. The full variable domain, in which reference TRBV9 and TRBJ2-5 provide the parts outside the CDR3, is DSGVTQTPKHLITATGQRVTLRCSPRSGDLSVYWYQQSLDQGLQFLIQYYNGEERAKGNILERFSAQQFPDLHSELNLSSLELGDSALYFCASSVEAGGGETQYFGPGTRLLVL.

The genes are TRBV29-1 and TRBJ2-7; 8 nucleotides align to TRBD2. The junction had 7 bases not matched to a gene; V was cut back by 3 bases and J by 0 bases. From germline, CDR1 is SQVTM and CDR2 ANQGSEA. The CDR3 is 15 amino acids. The CDR3 spells CSVEGLAGSSYEQYF. The CDR3, as DNA: TGCAGCGTTGAGGGGCTAGCGGGTAGCTCCTACGAGCAGTACTTC.

CDR3 sequence reads: CASSLTRDQETQYF. CDR3 nucleotide sequence: TGTGCCAGCAGCTTAACCCGGGATCAAGAGACCCAGTACTTC. The chain is built from TRBV5-6 and TRBJ2-5; TRBD2 might be the D (5 bases). This CDR3 has 14 residues. The ends were cut back, 2 bases at V and 2 bases at J, with 10 bases in the middle. CDR1 is SGHDT, CDR2 YYEEEE, per germline.

The rearrangement uses TRBV20-1 and TRBJ1-3, with D maybe TRBD1 (6 bases). The germline V gene has CDR1 DFQATT and CDR2 SNEGSKA (reference sequence). The CDR3 runs to 11 residues. V dropped 6 bases and J dropped 8 bases, with 11 bases sitting between them. Here the CDR3 reads CSAPTGHTIYF. In DNA, the CDR3 is TGCAGTGCGCCTACAGGGCACACCATATATTTT.

This sequence joins TRBV27 and TRBJ2-6; D remains unclear. Germline V gene data show CDR1 as MNHEY and CDR2 as SMNVEV (reference sequence). The V and J ends lost 2 bases and 1 base respectively, with 6 bases between them. There are 15 residues in the CDR3. The CDR3 DNA is TGTGCCAGCAGTTTAAAGGGATCTGGGGCCAACGTCCTGACTTTC. Protein: CASSLKGSGANVLTF.

V is TRBV27 and J is TRBJ2-5, with 8 bases lining up with TRBD2. In germline, CDR1 is MNHEY, CDR2 SMNVEV (reference sequence). With 3 bases clipped from V and 1 base from J, the junction kept 4 bases outside the gene matches. This CDR3 spans 15 amino acids. The CDR3 loop reads CASSLLAGRQETQYF. CDR3 in DNA: TGTGCCAGCAGTTTGCTAGCGGGTCGCCAAGAGACCCAGTACTTC.